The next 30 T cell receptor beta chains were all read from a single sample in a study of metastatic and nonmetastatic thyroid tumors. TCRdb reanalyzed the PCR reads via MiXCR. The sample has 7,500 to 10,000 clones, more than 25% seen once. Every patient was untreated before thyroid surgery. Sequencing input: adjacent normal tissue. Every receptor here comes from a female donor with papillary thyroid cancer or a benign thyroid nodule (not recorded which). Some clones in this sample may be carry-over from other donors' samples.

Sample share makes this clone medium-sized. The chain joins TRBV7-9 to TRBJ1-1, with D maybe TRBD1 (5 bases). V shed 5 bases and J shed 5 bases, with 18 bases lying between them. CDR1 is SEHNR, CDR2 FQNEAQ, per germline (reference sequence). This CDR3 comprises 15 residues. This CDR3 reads CASSIQDNPGTEAFF. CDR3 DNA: TGTGCCAGCAGCATCCAGGACAACCCGGGGACTGAAGCTTTCTTT. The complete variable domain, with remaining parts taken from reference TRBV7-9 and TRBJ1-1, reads DTGVSQNPRHKITKRGQNVTFRCDPISEHNRLYWYRQTLGQGPEFLTYFQNEAQLEKSRLLSDRFSAERPKGSFSTLEIQRTEQGDSAMYLCASSIQDNPGTEAFFGQGTRLTVV.

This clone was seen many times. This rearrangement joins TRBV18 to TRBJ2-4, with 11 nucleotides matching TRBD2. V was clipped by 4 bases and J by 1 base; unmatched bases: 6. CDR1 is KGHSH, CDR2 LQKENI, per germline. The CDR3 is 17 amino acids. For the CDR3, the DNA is TGTGCCAGCTCACGAAGGGGACTAGCGGAGGCCAAAAACATTCAGTACTTC. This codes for CASSRRGLAEAKNIQYF.

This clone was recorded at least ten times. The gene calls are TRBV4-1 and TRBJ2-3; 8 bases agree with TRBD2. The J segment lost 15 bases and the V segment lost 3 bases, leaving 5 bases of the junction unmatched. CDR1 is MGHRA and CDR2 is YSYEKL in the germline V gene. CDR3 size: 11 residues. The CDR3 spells CASSHGLASYF. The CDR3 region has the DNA TGCGCCAGCAGCCACGGACTAGCATCCTATTTT.

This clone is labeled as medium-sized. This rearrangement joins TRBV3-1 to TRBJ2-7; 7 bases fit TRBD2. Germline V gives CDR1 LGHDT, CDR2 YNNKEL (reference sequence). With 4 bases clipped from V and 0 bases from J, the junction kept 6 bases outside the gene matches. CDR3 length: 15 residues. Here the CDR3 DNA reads TGTGCCAGCAGCCTACTAGCGACTAGCTCCTACGAGCAGTACTTC. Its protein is CASSLLATSSYEQYF.

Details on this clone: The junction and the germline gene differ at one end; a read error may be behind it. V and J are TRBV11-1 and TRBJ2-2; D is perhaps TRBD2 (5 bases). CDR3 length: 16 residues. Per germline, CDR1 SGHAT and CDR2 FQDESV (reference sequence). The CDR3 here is CASTKVGGPYTGDLFF. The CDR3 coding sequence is TGTGCCAGCACCAAAGTGGGCGGGCCGTACACCGGGGATCTGTTTTTT.

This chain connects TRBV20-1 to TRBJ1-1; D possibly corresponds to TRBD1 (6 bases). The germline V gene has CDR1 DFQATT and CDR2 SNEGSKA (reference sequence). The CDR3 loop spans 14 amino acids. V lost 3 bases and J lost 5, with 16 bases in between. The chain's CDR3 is CSASGPGARTEAFF. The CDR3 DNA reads TGCAGTGCTAGCGGGCCGGGGGCGAGGACTGAAGCTTTCTTT.

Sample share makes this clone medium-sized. CDR3 nucleotide sequence: TGTGCCAGCAGCCTGAGAGGGGCGGGAGGGACCTACAATGAGCAGTTCTTC. This sequence encodes CASSLRGAGGTYNEQFF. This chain links TRBV11-3 with TRBJ2-1; TRBD2 agrees at 9 bases. J was trimmed by 2 bases and V by 5 bases; bases with no gene match: 10. Germline V gene data show CDR1 as SGHNT and CDR2 as YENEEA. This CDR3 spans 17 amino acids.

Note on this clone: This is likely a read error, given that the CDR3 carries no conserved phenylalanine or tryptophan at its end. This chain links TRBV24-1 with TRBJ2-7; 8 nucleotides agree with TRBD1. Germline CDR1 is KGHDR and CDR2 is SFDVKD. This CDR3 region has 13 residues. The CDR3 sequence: CATSHYRGYGQYS. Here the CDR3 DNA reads TGTGCCACCAGTCATTACAGGGGGTACGGGCAGTACTCC.

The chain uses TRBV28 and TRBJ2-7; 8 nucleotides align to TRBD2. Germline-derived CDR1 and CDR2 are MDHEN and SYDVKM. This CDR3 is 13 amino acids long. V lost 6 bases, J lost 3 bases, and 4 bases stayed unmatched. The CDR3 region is CASRTSGYYEQYF. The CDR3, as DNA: TGTGCCAGCAGAACTAGCGGATACTACGAGCAGTACTTC.

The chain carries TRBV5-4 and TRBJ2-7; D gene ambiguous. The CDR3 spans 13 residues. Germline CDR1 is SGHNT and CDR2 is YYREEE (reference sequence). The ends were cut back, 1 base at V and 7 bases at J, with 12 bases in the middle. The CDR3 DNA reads TGTGCCAGCAGCTTGCCCCCCCAAGCGGAGCAGTACTTC. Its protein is CASSLPPQAEQYF.

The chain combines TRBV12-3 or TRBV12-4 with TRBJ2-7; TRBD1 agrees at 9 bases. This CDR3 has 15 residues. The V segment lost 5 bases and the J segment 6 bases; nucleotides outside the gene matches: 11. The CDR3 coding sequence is TGTGCCAGCAGTCCCACCCACAGGGGGCTTGGCGAGCAGTACTTC. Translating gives CASSPTHRGLGEQYF.

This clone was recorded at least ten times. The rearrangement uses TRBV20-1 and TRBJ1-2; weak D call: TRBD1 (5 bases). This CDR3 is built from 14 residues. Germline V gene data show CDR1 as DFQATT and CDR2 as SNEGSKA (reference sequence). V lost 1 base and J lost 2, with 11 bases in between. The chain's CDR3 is CSARAEGRNYGYTF. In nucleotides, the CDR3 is TGCAGTGCTAGAGCTGAGGGGCGCAACTATGGCTACACCTTC.

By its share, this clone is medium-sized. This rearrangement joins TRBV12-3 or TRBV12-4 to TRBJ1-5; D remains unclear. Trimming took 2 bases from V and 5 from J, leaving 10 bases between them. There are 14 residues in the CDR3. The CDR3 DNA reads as TGTGCCAGCAGTTTAATGGGTAGGGATCAGCCCCAGCATTTT. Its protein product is CASSLMGRDQPQHF.

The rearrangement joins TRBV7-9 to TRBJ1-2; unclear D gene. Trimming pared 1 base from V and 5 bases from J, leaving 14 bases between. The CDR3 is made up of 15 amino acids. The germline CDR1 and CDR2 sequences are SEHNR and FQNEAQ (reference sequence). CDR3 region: CASSLDGPFWYGYTF. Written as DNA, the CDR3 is TGTGCCAGCAGCTTAGACGGTCCGTTTTGGTATGGCTACACCTTC.

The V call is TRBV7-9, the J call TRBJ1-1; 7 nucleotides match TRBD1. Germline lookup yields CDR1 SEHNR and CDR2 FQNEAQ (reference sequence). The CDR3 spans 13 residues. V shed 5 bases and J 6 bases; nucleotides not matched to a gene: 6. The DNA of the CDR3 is TGTGCCAGCAGCCCCCGGACAGGAGCTGAAGCTTTCTTT. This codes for CASSPRTGAEAFF.

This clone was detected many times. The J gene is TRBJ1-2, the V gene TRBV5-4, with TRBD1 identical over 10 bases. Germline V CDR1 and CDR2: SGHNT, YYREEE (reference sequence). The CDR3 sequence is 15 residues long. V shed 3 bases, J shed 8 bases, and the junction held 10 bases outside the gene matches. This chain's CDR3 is CASSSIGQGGGGYTF. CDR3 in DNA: TGTGCCAGCAGCTCAATAGGACAGGGGGGGGGCGGCTACACCTTC. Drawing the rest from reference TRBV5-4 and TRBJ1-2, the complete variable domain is ETGVTQSPTHLIKTRGQQVTLRCSSQSGHNTVSWYQQALGQGPQFIFQYYREEENGRGNFPPRFSGLQFPNYSSELNVNALELDDSALYLCASSSIGQGGGGYTFGSGTRLTVV.

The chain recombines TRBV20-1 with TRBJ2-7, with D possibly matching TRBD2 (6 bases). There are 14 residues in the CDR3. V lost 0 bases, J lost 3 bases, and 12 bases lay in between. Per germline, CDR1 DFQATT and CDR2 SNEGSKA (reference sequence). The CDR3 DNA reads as TGCAGTGCTAGAGATCCTGCGGGGAGCTACGAGCAGTACTTC. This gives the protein CSARDPAGSYEQYF.

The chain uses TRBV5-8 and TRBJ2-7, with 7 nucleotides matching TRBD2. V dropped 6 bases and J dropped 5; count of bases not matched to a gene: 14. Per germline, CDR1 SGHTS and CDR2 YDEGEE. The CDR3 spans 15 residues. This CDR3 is CASTPRGGTPHEQYF. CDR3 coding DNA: TGTGCCAGCACCCCTCGGGGAGGGACCCCTCACGAGCAGTACTTC.

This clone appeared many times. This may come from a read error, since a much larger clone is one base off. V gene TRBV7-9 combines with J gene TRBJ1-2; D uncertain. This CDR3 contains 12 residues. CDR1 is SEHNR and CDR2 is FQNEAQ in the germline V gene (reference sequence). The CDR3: CASSLEDYGCTF. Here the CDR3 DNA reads TGTGCCAGCAGCTTAGAGGACTATGGCTGCACCTTC.

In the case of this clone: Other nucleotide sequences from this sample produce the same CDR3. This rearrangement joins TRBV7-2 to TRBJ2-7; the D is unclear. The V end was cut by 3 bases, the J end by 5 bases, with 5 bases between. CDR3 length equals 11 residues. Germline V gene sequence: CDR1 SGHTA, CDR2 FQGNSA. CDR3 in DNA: TGTGCCAGCAGCTTGAGAAACGAGCAGTACTTC. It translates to CASSLRNEQYF. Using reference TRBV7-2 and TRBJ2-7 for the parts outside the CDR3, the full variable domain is GAGVSQSPSNKVTEKGKDVELRCDPISGHTALYWYRQSLGQGLEFLIYFQGNSAPDKSGLPSDRFSAERTGGSVSTLTIQRTQQEDSAVYLCASSLRNEQYFGPGTRLTVT.

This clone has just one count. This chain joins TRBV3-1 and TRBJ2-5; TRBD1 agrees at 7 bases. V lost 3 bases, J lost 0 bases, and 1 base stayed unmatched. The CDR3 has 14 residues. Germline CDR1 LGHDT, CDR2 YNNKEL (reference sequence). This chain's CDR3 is CASSQTGYQETQYF. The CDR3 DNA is TGTGCCAGCAGCCAGACAGGGTACCAAGAGACCCAGTACTTC.

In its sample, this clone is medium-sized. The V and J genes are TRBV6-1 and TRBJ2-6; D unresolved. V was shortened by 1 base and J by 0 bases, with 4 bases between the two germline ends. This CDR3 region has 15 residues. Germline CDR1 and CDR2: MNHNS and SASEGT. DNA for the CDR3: TGTGCCAGCAGTGAAGGGGGCTCTGGGGCCAACGTCCTGACTTTC. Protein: CASSEGGSGANVLTF.

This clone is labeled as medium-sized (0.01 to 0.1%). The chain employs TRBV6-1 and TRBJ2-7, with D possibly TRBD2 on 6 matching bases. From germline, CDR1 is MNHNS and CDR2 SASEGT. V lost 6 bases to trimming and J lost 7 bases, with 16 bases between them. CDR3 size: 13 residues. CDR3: CASRRDLVGEQYF. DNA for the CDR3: TGTGCCAGCAGAAGGGACTTGGTTGGGGAGCAGTACTTC.

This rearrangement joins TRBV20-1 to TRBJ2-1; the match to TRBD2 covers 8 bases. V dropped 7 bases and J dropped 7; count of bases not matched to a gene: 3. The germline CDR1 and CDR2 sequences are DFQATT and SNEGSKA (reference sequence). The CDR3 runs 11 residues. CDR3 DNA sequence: TGCAGTGATAGCGGGAAGAATGAGCAGTTCTTC. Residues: CSDSGKNEQFF.

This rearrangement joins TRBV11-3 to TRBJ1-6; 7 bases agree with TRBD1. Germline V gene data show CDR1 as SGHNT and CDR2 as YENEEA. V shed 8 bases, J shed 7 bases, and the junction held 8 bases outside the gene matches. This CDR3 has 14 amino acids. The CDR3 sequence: CASGWTGGNSPLHF. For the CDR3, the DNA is TGTGCCAGCGGCTGGACAGGTGGCAATTCACCCCTCCACTTT.

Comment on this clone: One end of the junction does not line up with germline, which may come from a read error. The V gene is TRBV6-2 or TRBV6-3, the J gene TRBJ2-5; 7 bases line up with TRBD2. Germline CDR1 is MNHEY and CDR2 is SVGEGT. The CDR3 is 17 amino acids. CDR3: CASSYGSSGIKRWTKYF. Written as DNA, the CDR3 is TGTGCCAGCAGTTACGGGTCTAGCGGAATAAAGAGATGGACCAAGTACTTC.

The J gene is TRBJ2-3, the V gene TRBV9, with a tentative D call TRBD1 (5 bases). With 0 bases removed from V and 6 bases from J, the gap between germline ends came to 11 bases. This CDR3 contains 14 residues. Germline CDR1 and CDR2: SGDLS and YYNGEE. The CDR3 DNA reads TGTGCCAGCAGCGTAGACAGGCTGGAGGATACGCAGTATTTT. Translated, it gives CASSVDRLEDTQYF.

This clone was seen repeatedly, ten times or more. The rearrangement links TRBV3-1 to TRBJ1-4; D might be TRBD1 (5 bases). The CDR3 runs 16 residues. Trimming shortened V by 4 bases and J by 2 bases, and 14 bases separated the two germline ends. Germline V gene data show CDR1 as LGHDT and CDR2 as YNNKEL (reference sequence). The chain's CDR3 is CASSPNQGPTNEKLFF. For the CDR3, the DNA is TGTGCCAGCAGCCCCAACCAGGGTCCCACTAATGAAAAACTGTTTTTT.

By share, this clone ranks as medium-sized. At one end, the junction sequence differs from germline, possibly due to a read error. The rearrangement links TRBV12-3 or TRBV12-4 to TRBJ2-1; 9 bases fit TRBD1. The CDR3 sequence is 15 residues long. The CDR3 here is CASSTGQGAYSEQFF. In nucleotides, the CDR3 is TGTGCCAGCAGTACGGGACAGGGTGCCTACAGTGAGCAGTTCTTC.

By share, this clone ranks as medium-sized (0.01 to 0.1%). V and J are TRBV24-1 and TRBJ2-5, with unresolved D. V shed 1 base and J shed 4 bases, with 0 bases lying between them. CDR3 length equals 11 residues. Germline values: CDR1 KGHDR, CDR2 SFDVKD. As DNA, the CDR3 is TGTGCCACCAGTGATTTAGAGACCCAGTACTTC. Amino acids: CATSDLETQYF.